This T cell receptor beta chain was captured in a study of CD4 T cell repertoires in COVID-19. Study findings and constraints: SARS-CoV and/or HKU1 spike cultures shared between roughly 6 and 27% of SARS-CoV-2 clonotypes.

The V gene lost 4 bases and the J gene lost 2 bases, with 8 bases spanning the gap. The germline gives CDR1 LNHDA, CDR2 SQIVND (reference sequence). The CDR3 loop spans 13 amino acids. The memory T cells were sequenced right after ex vivo isolation, without culture. Here immunoSEQ multiplex PCR was the method, and the copy in TCRdb shows in-frame clones only, minus some. The table lists 20,000 to 25,000 clones, about nine tenths of them singletons. Regarding this clone: Its matching antigen is unknown.

The chain combines TRBV19 with TRBJ2-5; D gene ambiguous. The TCR originated in a human donor who had COVID-19. The specimen comprised central memory CD4+ T cells from blood, sampled before the COVID-19 pandemic. The CDR3 spells CASSRNIQETQYF. CDR3 in DNA: TGTGCCAGTAGTAGAAACATTCAAGAGACCCAGTACTTC.